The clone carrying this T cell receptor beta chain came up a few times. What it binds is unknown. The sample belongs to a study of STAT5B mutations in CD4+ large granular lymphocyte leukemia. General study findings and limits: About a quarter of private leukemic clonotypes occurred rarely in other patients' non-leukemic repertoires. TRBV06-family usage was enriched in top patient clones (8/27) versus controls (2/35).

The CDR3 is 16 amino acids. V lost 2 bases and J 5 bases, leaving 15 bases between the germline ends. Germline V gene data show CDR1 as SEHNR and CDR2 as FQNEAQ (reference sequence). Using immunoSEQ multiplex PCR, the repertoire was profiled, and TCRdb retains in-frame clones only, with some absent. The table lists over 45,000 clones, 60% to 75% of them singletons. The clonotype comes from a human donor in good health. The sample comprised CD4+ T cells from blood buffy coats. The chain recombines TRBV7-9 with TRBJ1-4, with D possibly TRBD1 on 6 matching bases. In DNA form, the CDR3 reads TGTGCCAGCAGCTTATGGGTCGGGGGGGCGAATGAAAAACTGTTTTTT. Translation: CASSLWVGGANEKLFF.